A single sample gave rise to the 5 T cell receptor beta chains below, sequenced in a study of cytotoxic CD8 clonotypes in ibrutinib-treated CLL. Using immunoSEQ multiplex PCR, the repertoire was profiled, and TCRdb retains in-frame clones only, with some absent. The sample lists some 200,000 clones, 79% occurring once. The sequencing used PBMCs, collected after 12 months of ibrutinib treatment. These TCRs come from a human donor with chronic lymphocytic leukemia.

The chain links TRBV10-3 to TRBJ2-5; 13 nucleotides line up with TRBD2. The CDR3 covers 15 residues. CDR1 and CDR2 (germline): ENHRY, SYGVKD. V dropped 4 bases and J dropped 4; count of bases not matched to a gene: 3. For the CDR3, the DNA is TGTGCCATCAGTGGGACTAGCGGGAGCGGAGAGACCCAGTACTTC. It translates to CAISGTSGSGETQYF.

The CDR3 DNA reads as TGTGCCAGCAGGATCACGGTAAACACTGAAGCTTTCTTT. As protein: CASRITVNTEAFF. V gene TRBV6-4 combines with J gene TRBJ1-1; D remains unclear. Germline-derived CDR1 and CDR2 are MRHNA and SNTAGT. This CDR3 contains 13 residues. Trimming stripped 6 bases from V and 2 bases from J, with 10 bases between.

This chain uses TRBV5-1 with TRBJ2-1, with D possibly being TRBD2 (6 bases). Trimming took off 0 bases at V and 2 bases at J, with 9 bases between the two ends. Germline CDR1 is SGHRS and CDR2 is YFSETQ. The CDR3 totals 15 residues. CDR3 loop: CASSLDAGTYNEQFF. CDR3 coding DNA: TGCGCCAGCAGCTTGGACGCGGGAACCTACAATGAGCAGTTCTTC.

V gene TRBV25-1 combines with J gene TRBJ2-3; D possibly corresponds to TRBD1 (6 bases). The germline V gene has CDR1 MGHDK and CDR2 SYGVNS. The CDR3 spans 13 residues. V dropped 5 bases and J dropped 3 bases, with 9 bases sitting between them. The CDR3 nucleotides are TGTGCCAGCAGTTTAGGGGGAACAGATACGCAGTATTTT. This gives the protein CASSLGGTDTQYF.

The V call is TRBV7-3, the J call TRBJ2-1; 7 nucleotides line up with TRBD2. CDR3 length: 15 amino acids. In germline, CDR1 is SGHTA, CDR2 FQGTGA. V trimming: 7 bases; J trimming: 6 bases; junction bases outside the gene matches: 12. The CDR3 reads CASTPGSGVGNEQFF. In nucleotides, the CDR3 is TGTGCCAGCACCCCGGGGAGCGGGGTGGGCAATGAGCAGTTCTTC.